What follows are 19 T cell receptor beta chains derived from one specimen sequenced in a study of cytomegalovirus exposure and HLA in healthy donors. A multiplex PCR was run with 60 Vbeta primers and 13 Jbeta primers. This table comes from immunoSEQ multiplex PCR, and its TCRdb copy is limited to in-frame clones, with some not included. The sample's table shows about 39,000 clones. Sequenced sample: PBMCs. These receptor sequences come from a male donor in good health and CMV-seronegative.

This chain links TRBV18 with TRBJ1-6; 7 nucleotides agree with TRBD1. V shed 3 bases and J 0 bases; nucleotides not matched to a gene: 8. Germline CDR1 is KGHSH and CDR2 is LQKENI. The CDR3 length is 18 residues. The CDR3 DNA reads TGTGCCAGCTCACCGGTCCAGGGGGGCAACTCCTATAATTCACCCCTCCACTTT. Amino acids: CASSPVQGGNSYNSPLHF.

The chain recombines TRBV9 with TRBJ1-2; D is perhaps TRBD1 (6 bases). Germline V gene lookup returns CDR1 SGDLS and CDR2 YYNGEE. CDR3 length: 16 residues. Trimming cost V 0 bases and J 4 bases, with 16 bases left between them. The CDR3 protein is CASSVAKQGTIYGYTF. CDR3 nucleotide sequence: TGTGCCAGCAGCGTAGCGAAACAGGGTACAATCTATGGCTACACCTTC.

The J gene is TRBJ1-1, the V gene TRBV2; D is possibly TRBD1 (6 bases). Germline assignment: CDR1 SNHLY and CDR2 FYNNEI. The CDR3 length is 12 residues. V was shortened by 2 bases and J by 5 bases, with 6 bases between the two germline ends. In nucleotides, the CDR3 is TGTGCCAGCAGTGAAAGGGGGACTGAAGCTTTCTTT. This encodes CASSERGTEAFF.

The V call is TRBV28, the J call TRBJ1-6; maybe TRBD1 (5 bases). Germline loops: CDR1 MDHEN, CDR2 SYDVKM. V dropped 7 bases and J dropped 4 bases, with 8 bases sitting between them. The CDR3 runs 13 residues. This chain's CDR3 is CASIGQYNSPLHF. The CDR3 region has the DNA TGTGCCAGCATCGGACAATATAATTCACCCCTCCACTTT.

V gene TRBV5-5 combines with J gene TRBJ1-1; D unclear. There are 15 residues in the CDR3. The V end lost 2 bases, the J end lost 1 base, and 12 bases lay between the germline ends. In germline, CDR1 is SGHKS, CDR2 YYEKEE (reference sequence). The CDR3 DNA reads TGTGCCAGCAGCTTAGACGGTGGGAGGAACACTGAAGCTTTCTTT. Protein sequence: CASSLDGGRNTEAFF.

The CDR3 here is CASSFRGGSTGELFF. DNA of the CDR3: TGTGCCAGCAGTTTTCGAGGAGGGTCCACCGGGGAGCTGTTTTTT. The rearrangement uses TRBV28 and TRBJ2-2; D is possibly TRBD2 (6 bases). Looked up from germline, CDR1 is MDHEN and CDR2 is SYDVKM. This CDR3 contains 15 residues. The germline V and J ends were trimmed by 3 bases and 4 bases, with 12 bases remaining between them.

The rearrangement uses TRBV19 and TRBJ1-2, with D perhaps TRBD1 (5 bases). The CDR3 has 14 residues. With 2 bases removed from V and 5 bases from J, the gap between germline ends came to 12 bases. Germline CDR1 reads LNHDA; CDR2 reads SQIVND (reference sequence). CDR3 in amino acids: CASSIPGGVYGYTF. The CDR3 region has the DNA TGTGCCAGTAGTATACCCGGGGGGGTATATGGCTACACCTTC.

This chain connects TRBV5-1 to TRBJ1-1; D is undetermined. The CDR3 runs 15 residues. Trimming took 4 bases from V and 0 from J, leaving 13 bases between them. Looked up from germline, CDR1 is SGHRS and CDR2 is YFSETQ. CDR3 bases: TGCGCCAGCAGCCTGGTTGGACTTCTGAACACTGAAGCTTTCTTT. Translated: CASSLVGLLNTEAFF.

This chain links TRBV15 with TRBJ1-2, with 7 bases fitting TRBD1. V was clipped by 6 bases and J by 0 bases; unmatched bases: 1. CDR1 LNHNV and CDR2 YYDKDF come from the germline V gene (reference sequence). The CDR3 length is 13 residues. The CDR3 spells CATSGTANYGYTF. CDR3 nucleotides: TGTGCCACCAGTGGGACAGCTAACTATGGCTACACCTTC.

The chain uses TRBV2 and TRBJ1-3; D unclear. V gave up 6 bases and J gave up 0 bases, with 21 bases separating them. This CDR3 is 18 amino acids long. Germline V lookup: CDR1 SNHLY, CDR2 FYNNEI. Written as DNA, the CDR3 is TGTGCCAGCAGCTATCCAAAGACCGGGTGGGTCTCTGGAAACACCATATATTTT. Its protein is CASSYPKTGWVSGNTIYF.

The rearrangement uses TRBV25-1 and TRBJ2-2; D possibly corresponds to TRBD1 (5 bases). Per the germline V gene, CDR1 is MGHDK and CDR2 is SYGVNS. Trimming took off 1 base at V and 4 bases at J, with 10 bases between the two ends. The CDR3 covers 15 residues. The CDR3 DNA reads as TGTGCCAGCAGTGAATGGCAGCAGGGCACCGGGGAGCTGTTTTTT. This gives the protein CASSEWQQGTGELFF.

The chain has TRBV7-8 and TRBJ1-6, with D unclear. V was trimmed by 5 bases and J by 4 bases, leaving 12 bases between them. The CDR3 runs 15 residues. In germline, CDR1 is SGHVS, CDR2 FQNEAQ. The CDR3: CASSRFGDYNSPLHF. The CDR3 nucleotides read TGTGCCAGCAGCCGATTCGGGGATTATAATTCACCCCTCCACTTT.

The rearrangement joins TRBV6-5 to TRBJ1-2, with a tentative D call TRBD1 (5 bases). The V gene's germline CDR1 is MNHEY and CDR2 SVGAGI. Trimming took off 5 bases at V and 6 bases at J, with 10 bases between the two ends. The CDR3 totals 12 residues. CDR3 DNA: TGTGCCAGCAGTCCTCCGGGGGATGGCTACACCTTC. It specifies CASSPPGDGYTF.

The rearrangement links TRBV28 to TRBJ1-3, with 8 positions matching TRBD1. The CDR3 contains 16 residues. From germline, CDR1 is MDHEN and CDR2 SYDVKM. The trim removed 5 bases at V and 5 bases at J, leaving 11 bases unmatched. The CDR3 region has the DNA TGTGCCAGCAGTGCCCCCGGGACAGGTCATAGAAACACCATATATTTT. Its translation: CASSAPGTGHRNTIYF.

The chain has TRBV25-1 and TRBJ1-1, with D possibly TRBD1 on 5 matching bases. Trimming cost V 2 bases and J 1 base, with 11 bases left between them. Germline CDR1 is MGHDK and CDR2 is SYGVNS. There are 15 residues in the CDR3. Here the CDR3 DNA reads TGTGCCAGCAGTGAAGAAGACAGAGCGAACACTGAAGCTTTCTTT. Protein sequence: CASSEEDRANTEAFF.

The rearrangement joins TRBV19 to TRBJ2-1, with TRBD2 identical over 11 bases. J was trimmed by 8 bases and V by 5 bases; bases with no gene match: 5. CDR1 is LNHDA, CDR2 SQIVND, per germline (reference sequence). The CDR3 runs to 14 residues. As DNA, the CDR3 is TGTGCCAGTAGTCCTAGCGGGGGGTTTTATGAGCAGTTCTTC. Protein: CASSPSGGFYEQFF.

The CDR3 DNA reads as TGTGCCAGCAGTATCCCGGGACAGGGAGGCCCCTACGAGCAGTACTTC. This codes for CASSIPGQGGPYEQYF. The chain couples TRBV5-4 to TRBJ2-7, with TRBD1 matching 9 bases. With 5 bases clipped from V and 2 bases from J, the junction kept 11 bases outside the gene matches. This CDR3 comprises 16 residues. CDR1 and CDR2 from the germline V gene are SGHNT and YYREEE (reference sequence).

The chain has TRBV2 and TRBJ2-2; 12 bases fit TRBD1. This CDR3 contains 16 residues. The ends lost 3 bases at V and 3 bases at J; junction bases unmatched: 2. Germline-derived CDR1 and CDR2 are SNHLY and FYNNEI. The CDR3 here is CASSDGTGGYTGELFF. The CDR3 DNA follows: TGTGCCAGCAGTGACGGGACAGGGGGCTACACCGGGGAGCTGTTTTTT.

The V gene is TRBV4-1, the J gene TRBJ1-3; D is undetermined. The germline V and J ends were trimmed by 1 base and 0 bases, with 13 bases remaining between them. The CDR3 extends over 17 amino acids. The germline gives CDR1 MGHRA, CDR2 YSYEKL. This CDR3 reads CASSQVPLSLSGNTIYF. CDR3 bases: TGCGCCAGCAGCCAAGTCCCTCTTTCTCTCTCTGGAAACACCATATATTTT.